Shown below are 3 T cell receptor beta chains from a single sample sequenced in a study of blood T cell repertoires in COVID-19. Assay used: immunoSEQ multiplex PCR; TCRdb lists only in-frame clones, some missing. The sample consists of 180,000 or so clones, approximately 82% of them appearing once. Material: peripheral blood. The receptors come from a human donor with acute or convalescent COVID-19. The donor label of this sample is uncertain.

The chain links TRBV3-1 (or the pseudogene TRBV3-2) to TRBJ1-1; TRBD1 aligns across 11 bases. This CDR3 has 16 amino acids. V lost 4 bases to trimming and J lost 0 bases; unmatched junction nucleotides: 4. Germline loops: CDR1 LGHDT, CDR2 YNNKEL (reference sequence). This CDR3 reads CASSRTGGDMNTEAFF. CDR3 sequence (DNA): TGTGCCAGCAGCCGGACAGGGGGCGACATGAACACTGAAGCTTTCTTT.

The CDR3 region has the DNA TGTGCCAGCAGGCACTCCGGGACTAGCTTGAACATTCAGTACTTC. Its protein product is CASRHSGTSLNIQYF. The J gene is TRBJ2-4, the V gene TRBV28; TRBD2 matches 9 bases. Germline V lookup: CDR1 MDHEN, CDR2 SYDVKM. CDR3 length: 15 residues. Trimming at V came to 6 bases and at J to 7 bases, leaving 10 bases not matched to a gene.

This clone has a count of ten or more. The V call is TRBV2, the J call TRBJ1-5, with 7 bases identical to TRBD1. CDR1 SNHLY and CDR2 FYNNEI come from the germline V gene. CDR3 length: 16 residues. Trimming cost V 1 base and J 2 bases; bases outside gene matches: 5. The DNA of the CDR3 is TGTGCCAGCAGTGAAGGACAGGGAGCCGGCAATCAGCCCCAGCATTTT. Protein sequence: CASSEGQGAGNQPQHF.